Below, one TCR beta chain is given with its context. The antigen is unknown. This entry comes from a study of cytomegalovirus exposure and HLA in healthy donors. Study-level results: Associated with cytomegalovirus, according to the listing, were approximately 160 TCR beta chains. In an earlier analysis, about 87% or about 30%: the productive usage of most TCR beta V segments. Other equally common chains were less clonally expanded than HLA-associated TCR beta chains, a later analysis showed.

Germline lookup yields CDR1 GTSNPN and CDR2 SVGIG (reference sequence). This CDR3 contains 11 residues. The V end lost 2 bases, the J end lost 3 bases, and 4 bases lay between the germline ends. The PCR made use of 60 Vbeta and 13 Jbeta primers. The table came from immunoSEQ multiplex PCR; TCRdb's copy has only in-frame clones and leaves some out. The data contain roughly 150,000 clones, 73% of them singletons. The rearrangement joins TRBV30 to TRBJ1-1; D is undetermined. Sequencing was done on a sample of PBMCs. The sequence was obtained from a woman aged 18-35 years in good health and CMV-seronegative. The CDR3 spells CAWSFYTEAFF. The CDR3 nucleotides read TGTGCCTGGAGTTTCTACACTGAAGCTTTCTTT.